What follows are 18 T cell receptor beta chains derived from one specimen sequenced in a study of blood T cell repertoires in COVID-19. TCRdb's copy holds only in-frame clones and misses some; the assay was immunoSEQ multiplex PCR. The sample carries around 230,000 clones, 86% recorded once. The sample consisted of peripheral blood. The origin of the receptors is a man over 45 with COVID-19, enrolled during active disease.

The genes are TRBV27 and TRBJ2-1; TRBD2 agrees at 10 bases. The CDR3 contains 15 residues. With V trimmed by 3 bases and J by 9 bases, 8 bases remained unmatched. CDR1 MNHEY and CDR2 SMNVEV come from the germline V gene (reference sequence). As DNA, the CDR3 is TGTGCCAGCAGTTTTCTAGCGGGAGCTCAGGGTGAGCAGTTCTTC. It encodes CASSFLAGAQGEQFF.

The chain recombines TRBV19 with TRBJ2-7, with TRBD2 identical over 10 bases. CDR1 is LNHDA and CDR2 is SQIVND in the germline V gene (reference sequence). The CDR3 consists of 14 residues. Trimming at V came to 5 bases and at J to 4 bases, leaving 5 bases not matched to a gene. CDR3: CASSAGTSEYEQYF. The CDR3 region has the DNA TGTGCCAGTAGTGCCGGGACTAGCGAATACGAGCAGTACTTC.

This clone has only a few counts. The chain carries TRBV10-3 and TRBJ1-1; 8 nucleotides agree with TRBD1. The length of the CDR3 is 13 residues. With 11 bases clipped from V and 3 bases from J, the junction kept 8 bases outside the gene matches. Germline V gives CDR1 ENHRY, CDR2 SYGVKD. The CDR3 loop is CAVQGVEYTEAFF. In DNA, the CDR3 is TGTGCCGTACAGGGGGTAGAGTACACTGAAGCTTTCTTT.

This clone was detected only once. The chain joins TRBV7-6 to TRBJ2-1; 14 bases are a match to TRBD2. Losses at the gene ends were 1 base for V and 10 bases for J; bases not matched to a gene: 3. CDR3 size: 15 residues. Germline lookup yields CDR1 SGHVS and CDR2 FNYEAQ. The CDR3 loop is CASSLGGLAGEEQFF. The CDR3 nucleotides are TGTGCCAGCAGCTTAGGGGGACTAGCGGGAGAAGAGCAGTTCTTC.

The rearrangement uses TRBV15 and TRBJ1-1, with TRBD1 matching 9 bases. Germline V gene lookup returns CDR1 LNHNV and CDR2 YYDKDF (reference sequence). V shed 3 bases, J shed 4 bases, and the junction held 3 bases outside the gene matches. This CDR3 comprises 14 residues. CDR3 DNA: TGTGCCACCAGCAGGGGACAGGGCGTCACTGAAGCTTTCTTT. It yields the protein CATSRGQGVTEAFF.

V is TRBV24-1 and J is TRBJ2-7, with 12 bases matching TRBD1. V shed 6 bases and J 0 bases; nucleotides not matched to a gene: 11. Germline values: CDR1 KGHDR, CDR2 SFDVKD. There are 18 residues in the CDR3. The CDR3 DNA sequence: TGTGCCACCAGTATTGGGGGGACAGGGGGCGTCGGCTCCTACGAGCAGTACTTC. It codes for CATSIGGTGGVGSYEQYF.

The rearrangement joins TRBV6-6 to TRBJ1-1; 7 bases fit TRBD1. Germline V gene sequence: CDR1 MNHNY, CDR2 SVGAGI (reference sequence). The V and J ends lost 4 bases and 5 bases, in that order; junction bases with no gene match: 7. This CDR3 comprises 14 residues. The CDR3 reads CASSFTGVETEAFF. The CDR3 region has the DNA TGTGCCAGCAGTTTCACAGGGGTTGAGACTGAAGCTTTCTTT.

The V gene is TRBV6-5, the J gene TRBJ2-4, with D perhaps TRBD2 (6 bases). The germline CDR1 and CDR2 sequences are MNHEY and SVGAGI. Trimming removed 2 bases from V and 6 bases from J, with 11 bases in between. CDR3 length equals 14 residues. The CDR3: CASSYAGRGNIQYF. DNA of the CDR3: TGTGCCAGCAGTTACGCGGGACGAGGAAACATTCAGTACTTC.

The rearrangement links TRBV7-9 to TRBJ2-3; a possible D gene is TRBD2 (5 bases). CDR1 is SEHNR, CDR2 FQNEAQ, per germline (reference sequence). V dropped 5 bases and J dropped 15 bases, with 15 bases sitting between them. There are 11 residues in the CDR3. DNA of the CDR3: TGTGCCAGCAGCCGGACGGGAAAAGCTTATTTT. Its protein product is CASSRTGKAYF.

The rearrangement links TRBV19 to TRBJ1-1, with D maybe TRBD1 (6 bases). V gave up 5 bases and J gave up 1 base, with 14 bases separating them. The CDR3 has 15 residues. CDR1 is LNHDA, CDR2 SQIVND, per germline (reference sequence). CDR3 region: CASSEPGTPNTEAFF. CDR3 nucleotides: TGTGCCAGTAGTGAACCCGGGACACCGAACACTGAAGCTTTCTTT.

This rearrangement joins TRBV7-9 to TRBJ1-1; TRBD1 might be the D (5 bases). Germline-derived CDR1 and CDR2 are SEHNR and FQNEAQ (reference sequence). This CDR3 region has 14 residues. Trimming pared 3 bases from V and 0 bases from J, leaving 8 bases between. As DNA, the CDR3 is TGTGCCAGCAGCTTCCAGGACATGAACACTGAAGCTTTCTTT. Translated: CASSFQDMNTEAFF.

V usage is TRBV6-5 and J usage is TRBJ2-1; perhaps TRBD1 as D (5 bases). The CDR3 has 16 residues. Germline CDR1 MNHEY, CDR2 SVGAGI. V was trimmed by 0 bases and J by 9 bases, leaving 18 bases between them. The CDR3 is CASSYSRGAGWVEQFF. The CDR3 region has the DNA TGTGCCAGCAGTTACTCGAGAGGTGCAGGGTGGGTTGAGCAGTTCTTC.

The chain carries TRBV6-5 and TRBJ1-6; D unresolved. Trimming cost V 6 bases and J 5 bases, with 11 bases left between them. Per germline, CDR1 MNHEY and CDR2 SVGAGI. This CDR3 has 14 amino acids. This CDR3 reads CASRPGPDNSPLHF. The CDR3, as DNA: TGTGCCAGCAGACCTGGCCCTGATAATTCACCCCTCCACTTT.

The CDR3 DNA is TGTGCCAGCAGCCCCCGACAGGCCGACATGAACACTGAAGCTTTCTTT. This translates into CASSPRQADMNTEAFF. V gene TRBV9 combines with J gene TRBJ1-1, with D possibly being TRBD1 (6 bases). Germline V gives CDR1 SGDLS, CDR2 YYNGEE. The CDR3 loop spans 16 amino acids. Trimming took off 4 bases at V and 0 bases at J, with 16 bases between the two ends.

V gene TRBV10-3 combines with J gene TRBJ2-1, with D tentatively TRBD2 (6 bases). Between the trimmed V and J ends, which lost 6 bases and 5 bases, there was a span of 20 bases. CDR3 size: 16 residues. Germline CDR1 ENHRY, CDR2 SYGVKD. For the CDR3, the DNA is TGTGCCATCAGACCCGGCGGAGGGGCGAAAGACAATGAGCAGTTCTTC. This gives the protein CAIRPGGGAKDNEQFF.

This CDR3 is CASSTSGMYQETQYF. In nucleotides, the CDR3 is TGTGCCAGCAGCACTAGCGGGATGTACCAAGAGACCCAGTACTTC. This chain links TRBV2 with TRBJ2-5; TRBD2 aligns across 10 bases. CDR1 is SNHLY, CDR2 FYNNEI, per germline. V lost 6 bases to trimming and J lost 0 bases; unmatched junction nucleotides: 4. The CDR3 runs 15 residues. The variable domain in full, with the rest retrieved from reference TRBV2 and TRBJ2-5, is EPEVTQTPSHQVTQMGQEVILRCVPISNHLYFYWYRQILGQKVEFLVSFYNNEISEKSEIFDDQFSVERPDGSNFTLKIRSTKLEDSAMYFCASSTSGMYQETQYFGPGTRLLVL.

The CDR3 spells CASSFQTQETQYF. CDR3 bases: TGTGCCAGCAGCTTCCAGACTCAAGAGACCCAGTACTTC. The chain joins TRBV11-2 to TRBJ2-5; D remains ambiguous. CDR3 length equals 13 residues. The germline gives CDR1 SGHAT, CDR2 FQNNGV. Trimming pared 3 bases from V and 2 bases from J, leaving 7 bases between.

The chain couples TRBV6-2 or TRBV6-3 to TRBJ2-5; possible D gene TRBD1, 6 bases. CDR3 length: 13 residues. V lost 5 bases and J lost 7, with 14 bases in between. In germline, CDR1 is MNHEY, CDR2 SVGEGT. The CDR3 DNA reads TGTGCCAGCAGTCTACCAGGGGCGGGGACCCAGTACTTC. It yields the protein CASSLPGAGTQYF.